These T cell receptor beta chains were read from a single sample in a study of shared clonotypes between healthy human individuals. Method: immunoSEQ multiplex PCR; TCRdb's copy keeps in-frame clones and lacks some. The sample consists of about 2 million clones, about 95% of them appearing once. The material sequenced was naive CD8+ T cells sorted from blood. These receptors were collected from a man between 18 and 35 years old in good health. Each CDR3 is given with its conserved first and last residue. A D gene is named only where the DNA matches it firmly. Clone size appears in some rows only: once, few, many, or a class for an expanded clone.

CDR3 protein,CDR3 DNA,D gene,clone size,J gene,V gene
CASSQDPEGLAEAAKNIQYF,TGCGCCAGCAGCCAAGATCCTGAAGGGCTAGCGGAAGCAGCCAAAAACATTCAGTACTTC,TRBD2,-,TRBJ2-4,TRBV4-3
CASSLGSDNQPQHF,TGTGCCAGCAGCTTAGGGTCGGACAATCAGCCCCAGCATTTT,-,-,TRBJ1-5,TRBV7-9
CASSQDFRQGIQPQHF,TGCGCCAGCAGCCAAGATTTTAGACAGGGGATTCAGCCCCAGCATTTT,TRBD1,-,TRBJ1-5,TRBV4-3
CASSVGLAYEQYF,TGTGCCAGTAGTGTTGGGTTGGCGTACGAGCAGTACTTC,-,-,TRBJ2-7,TRBV19
CASSEFPIGVSYEQYF,TGTGCCAGCAGTGAGTTCCCCATCGGGGTCTCCTACGAGCAGTACTTC,-,-,TRBJ2-7,TRBV6-1
CAWSGGDRGSGNTIYF,TGTGCCTGGAGTGGGGGGGACAGGGGTTCAGGAAACACCATATATTTT,TRBD1,-,TRBJ1-3,TRBV30
CASSLEGGSWSSYEQYF,TGTGCCAGCAGCTTAGAAGGGGGTAGCTGGAGCTCCTACGAGCAGTACTTC,-,-,TRBJ2-7,TRBV7-9
CASSLRQGATHEQYF,TGCGCCAGCAGCCTCCGACAGGGGGCAACCCACGAGCAGTACTTC,TRBD1,-,TRBJ2-7,TRBV4-1
CASSDGQIQETQYF,TGTGCCAGCAGTGATGGACAGATCCAAGAGACCCAGTACTTC,-,-,TRBJ2-5,TRBV2
CASSLAPRPSYNEQFF,TGTGCCAGCAGCTTAGCGCCTCGTCCCTCCTACAATGAGCAGTTCTTC,-,-,TRBJ2-1,TRBV11-1
CASSPGQGPNNEQFF,TGCGCCAGCAGCCCGGGACAGGGACCAAACAATGAGCAGTTCTTC,TRBD1,-,TRBJ2-1,TRBV4-1
CASSDPGGPQHF,TGCGCCAGCTCTGACCCCGGTGGCCCCCAGCATTTT,-,few,TRBJ1-5,TRBV10-1
CASSLTTSPHYYEQYF,TGTGCCAGCAGCTTGACTACTAGCCCCCACTACTACGAGCAGTACTTC,-,once,TRBJ2-7,TRBV7-9
CASSPTYPSVSYNEQFF,TGTGCCAGCTCACCAACGTACCCTAGCGTATCCTACAATGAGCAGTTCTTC,-,-,TRBJ2-1,TRBV18
CASSQDIGVAGIFHNEQFF,TGTGCCAGCAGCCAAGATATTGGAGTAGCGGGAATCTTCCACAATGAGCAGTTCTTC,TRBD2,-,TRBJ2-1,TRBV14
CASSQDWATGGEQYF,TGCGCCAGCAGCCAAGATTGGGCGACAGGGGGCGAGCAGTACTTC,TRBD1,-,TRBJ2-7,TRBV4-3
CASGALETPQETQYF,TGTGCCAGCGGGGCGCTCGAGACCCCCCAAGAGACCCAGTACTTC,-,once,TRBJ2-5,TRBV27
CASSLDKYNEQFF,TGTGCCAGCAGCTTAGACAAATACAATGAGCAGTTCTTC,-,-,TRBJ2-1,TRBV7-2
CASSSSSAYTGELFF,TGTGCCAGCAGCTCCTCCTCTGCTTACACCGGGGAGCTGTTTTTT,-,-,TRBJ2-2,TRBV7-2
CASSEAWTGGEYGYTF,TGTGCCAGCAGTGAAGCGTGGACAGGGGGCGAGTATGGCTACACCTTC,TRBD1,once,TRBJ1-2,TRBV2
CASSFHRSPSSSYEQYF,TGTGCCAGCAGTTTCCACAGGAGCCCCAGCTCCTCCTACGAGCAGTACTTC,-,-,TRBJ2-7,TRBV28
CASSPGPGTSPDTQYF,TGTGCCAGCAGCCCTGGACCGGGAACTAGCCCAGATACGCAGTATTTT,-,-,TRBJ2-3,TRBV7-3
CASSLYKARPPNEQFF,TGTGCCAGCAGCTTATACAAGGCCCGACCACCTAATGAGCAGTTCTTC,-,-,TRBJ2-1,TRBV7-2
CASSWEMRGGNEQYF,TGTGCCAGCAGCTGGGAGATGAGGGGGGGCAACGAGCAGTACTTC,-,-,TRBJ2-7,TRBV5-8
CASSELTEQFF,TGCGCCAGCAGTGAGTTAACTGAGCAGTTCTTC,-,-,TRBJ2-1,TRBV10-2
CASSFRATNEKLFF,TGTGCCAGCAGCTTCAGGGCAACTAATGAAAAACTGTTTTTT,-,-,TRBJ1-4,TRBV5-6
CAINGRSSTEAFF,TGTGCCATCAACGGTAGGTCGAGCACTGAAGCTTTCTTT,-,once,TRBJ1-1,TRBV2
CASSLYERETDGELFF,TGTGCCAGCAGCTTATATGAGCGGGAGACCGACGGGGAGCTGTTTTTT,TRBD2,-,TRBJ2-2,TRBV7-9
CASSLGGIQETQYF,TGTGCCAGCAGCTTGGGAGGTATACAAGAGACCCAGTACTTC,-,-,TRBJ2-5,TRBV5-4
CASSLSMGSYEQYF,TGTGCCAGCAGTTTATCGATGGGGTCCTACGAGCAGTACTTC,-,-,TRBJ2-7,TRBV27
CASSLDGWGNSVGGYTF,TGTGCCAGCAGCTTAGATGGTTGGGGCAATTCAGTCGGTGGCTACACCTTC,-,-,TRBJ1-2,TRBV7-9
CASRSQGASNQPQHF,TGTGCCAGCAGGTCTCAGGGGGCTAGCAATCAGCCCCAGCATTTT,TRBD1,-,TRBJ1-5,TRBV28
CASSLDRDDEQYF,TGTGCCAGCAGTTTGGACAGGGACGACGAGCAGTACTTC,TRBD1,-,TRBJ2-7,TRBV7-9
CSVSGQGESGYTF,TGCAGCGTATCCGGACAGGGGGAGAGTGGCTACACCTTC,TRBD1,-,TRBJ1-2,TRBV29-1
CASSSMGGVAVGGTQYF,TGTGCCAGCAGTTCAATGGGCGGGGTGGCCGTTGGGGGGACCCAGTACTTC,-,-,TRBJ2-5,TRBV27
CASRPWGVPDTQYF,TGTGCCAGCAGACCTTGGGGGGTCCCAGATACGCAGTATTTT,-,-,TRBJ2-3,TRBV5-4